This T cell receptor (beta chain) was recovered during a study of T cell clonality in common variable immunodeficiency. Trimming cost V 6 bases and J 4 bases, with 10 bases left between them. CDR3 length: 12 residues. Germline V gene data show CDR1 as MNHEY and CDR2 as SVGEGT. This clone was counted many times. No antigen is known for it. The DNA ends 3 residues before the CDR3 does, and the rest of the CDR3 is filled in from the germline J gene. Study-wide results and caveats: The cause of increased CVID clonality remains unclear without subpopulation sequencing. Patient heterogeneity in the CVID cohort limited correlations between repertoire features and clinical complications. CVID subjects showed higher TCRbeta clonality than healthy controls.

Profiled with immunoSEQ multiplex PCR; TCRdb holds only in-frame clones, not every one. The sample holds tens of thousands of clones, and no clone turns up only once. Patients and controls were mostly of Caucasian heritage. This chain links TRBV6-2 or TRBV6-3 with TRBJ2-7, with D maybe TRBD1 (5 bases). Specimen: peripheral blood mononuclear cells. The sequence was obtained from a person between 18 and 75 years old in good health. The DNA read from the CDR3 is TGTGCCAGCAGCCTCGACAGTTACGAG. Translation: CASSLDSYE. The CDR3 as a whole reads CASSLDSYEQYF.